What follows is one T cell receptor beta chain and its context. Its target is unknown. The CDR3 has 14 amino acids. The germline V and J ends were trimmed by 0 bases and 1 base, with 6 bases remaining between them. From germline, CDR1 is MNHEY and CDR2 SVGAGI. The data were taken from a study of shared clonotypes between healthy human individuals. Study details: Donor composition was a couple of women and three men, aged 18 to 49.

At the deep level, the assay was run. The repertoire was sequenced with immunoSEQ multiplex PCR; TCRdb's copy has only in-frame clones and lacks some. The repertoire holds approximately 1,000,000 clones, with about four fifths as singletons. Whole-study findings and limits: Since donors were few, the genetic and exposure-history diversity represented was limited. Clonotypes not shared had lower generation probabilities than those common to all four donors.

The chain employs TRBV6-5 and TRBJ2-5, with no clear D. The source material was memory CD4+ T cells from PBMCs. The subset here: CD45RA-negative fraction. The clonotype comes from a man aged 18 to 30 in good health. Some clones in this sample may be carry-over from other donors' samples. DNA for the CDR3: TGTGCCAGCAGTTACTCGCACAGCCAAGAGACCCAGTACTTC. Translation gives CASSYSHSQETQYF.